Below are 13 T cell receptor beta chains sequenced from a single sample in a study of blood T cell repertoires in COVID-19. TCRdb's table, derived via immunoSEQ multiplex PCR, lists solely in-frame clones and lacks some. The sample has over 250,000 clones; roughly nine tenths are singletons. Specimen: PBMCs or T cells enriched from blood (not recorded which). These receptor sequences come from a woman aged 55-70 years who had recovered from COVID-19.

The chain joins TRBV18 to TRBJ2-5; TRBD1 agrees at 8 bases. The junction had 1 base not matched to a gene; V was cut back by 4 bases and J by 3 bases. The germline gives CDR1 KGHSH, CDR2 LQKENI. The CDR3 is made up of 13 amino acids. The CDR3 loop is CASSQGQEETQYF. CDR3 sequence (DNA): TGTGCCAGCTCACAGGGACAGGAAGAGACCCAGTACTTC.

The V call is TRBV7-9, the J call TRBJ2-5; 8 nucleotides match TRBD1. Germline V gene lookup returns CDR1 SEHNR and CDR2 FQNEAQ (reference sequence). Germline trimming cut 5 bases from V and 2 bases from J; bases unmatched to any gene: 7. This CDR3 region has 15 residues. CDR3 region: CASSPTGQGQETQYF. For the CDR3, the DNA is TGTGCCAGCAGCCCCACTGGACAGGGACAAGAGACCCAGTACTTC.

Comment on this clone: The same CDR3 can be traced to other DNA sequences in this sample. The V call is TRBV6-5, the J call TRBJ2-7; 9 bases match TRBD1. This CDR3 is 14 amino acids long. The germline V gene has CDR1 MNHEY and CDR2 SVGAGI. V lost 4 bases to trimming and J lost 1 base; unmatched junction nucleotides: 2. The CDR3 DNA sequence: TGTGCCAGCAGTTCTGGGACAGGGTCCTACGAGCAGTACTTC. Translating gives CASSSGTGSYEQYF.

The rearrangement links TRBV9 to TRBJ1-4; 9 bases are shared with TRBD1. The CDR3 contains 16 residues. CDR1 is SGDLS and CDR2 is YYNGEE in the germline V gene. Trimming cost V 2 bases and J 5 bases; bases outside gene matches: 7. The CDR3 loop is CASSVKGQGSNEKLFF. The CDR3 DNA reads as TGTGCCAGCAGCGTTAAGGGACAGGGATCAAATGAAAAACTGTTTTTT.

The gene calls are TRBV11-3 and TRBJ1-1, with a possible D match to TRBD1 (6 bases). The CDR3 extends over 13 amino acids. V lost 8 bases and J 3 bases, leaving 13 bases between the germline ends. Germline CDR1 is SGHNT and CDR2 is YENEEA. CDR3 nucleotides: TGTGCCAGCGGCAGGGGCTGGGACACTGAAGCTTTCTTT. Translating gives CASGRGWDTEAFF.

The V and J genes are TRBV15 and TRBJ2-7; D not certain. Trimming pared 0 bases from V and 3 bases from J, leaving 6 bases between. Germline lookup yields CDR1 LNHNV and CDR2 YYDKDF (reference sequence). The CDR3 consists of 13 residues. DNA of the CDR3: TGTGCCACCAGCAGAGACGCAGACTACGAGCAGTACTTC. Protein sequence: CATSRDADYEQYF.

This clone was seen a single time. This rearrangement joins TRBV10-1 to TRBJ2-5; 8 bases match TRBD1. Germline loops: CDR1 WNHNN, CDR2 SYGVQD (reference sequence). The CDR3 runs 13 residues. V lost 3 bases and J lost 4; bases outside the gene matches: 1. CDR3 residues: CASSDRGLETQYF. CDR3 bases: TGCGCCAGCAGTGACAGGGGGCTAGAGACCCAGTACTTC.

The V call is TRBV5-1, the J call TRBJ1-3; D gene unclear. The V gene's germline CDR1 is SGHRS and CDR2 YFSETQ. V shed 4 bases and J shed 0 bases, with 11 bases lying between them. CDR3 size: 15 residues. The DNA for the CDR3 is TGCGCCAGCAGCCTGGATCTTTACTCTGGAAACACCATATATTTT. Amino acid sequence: CASSLDLYSGNTIYF.

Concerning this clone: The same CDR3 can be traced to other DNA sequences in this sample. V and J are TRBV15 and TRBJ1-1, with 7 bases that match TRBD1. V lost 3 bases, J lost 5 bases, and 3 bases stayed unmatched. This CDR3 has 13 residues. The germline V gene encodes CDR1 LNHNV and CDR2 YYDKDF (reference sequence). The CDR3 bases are TGTGCCACCAGCAGTCAGGGGGGAACTGAAGCTTTCTTT. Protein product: CATSSQGGTEAFF.

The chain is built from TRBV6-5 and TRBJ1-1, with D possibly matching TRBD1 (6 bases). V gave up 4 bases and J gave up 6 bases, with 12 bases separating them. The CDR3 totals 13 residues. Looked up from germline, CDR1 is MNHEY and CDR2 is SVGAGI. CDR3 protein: CASSSSGGAEAFF. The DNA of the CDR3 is TGTGCCAGCAGTTCATCTGGGGGCGCTGAAGCTTTCTTT.

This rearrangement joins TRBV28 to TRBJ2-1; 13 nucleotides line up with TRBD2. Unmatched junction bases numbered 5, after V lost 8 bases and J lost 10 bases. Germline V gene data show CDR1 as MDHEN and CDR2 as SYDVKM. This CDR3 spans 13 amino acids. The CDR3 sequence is CASGGTSGAEQFF. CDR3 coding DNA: TGTGCCAGCGGCGGGACTAGCGGGGCCGAGCAGTTCTTC.

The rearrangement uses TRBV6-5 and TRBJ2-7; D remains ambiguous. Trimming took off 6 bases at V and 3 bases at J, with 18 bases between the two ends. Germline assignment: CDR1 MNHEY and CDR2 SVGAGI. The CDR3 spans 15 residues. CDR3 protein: CASRPRLQTGYEQYF. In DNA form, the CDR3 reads TGTGCCAGCAGGCCTCGACTTCAGACGGGCTACGAGCAGTACTTC.

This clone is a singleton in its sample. Here the CDR3 reads CASSSPGTAYEQYF. The CDR3 coding sequence is TGTGCCAGCAGCTCTCCCGGGACAGCCTACGAGCAGTACTTC. V usage is TRBV5-4 and J usage is TRBJ2-7, with 7 bases aligning to TRBD1. After removal of 3 bases from V and 2 bases from J, the junction contained 5 bases not matched to a gene. There are 14 residues in the CDR3. Germline V gene data show CDR1 as SGHNT and CDR2 as YYREEE (reference sequence).